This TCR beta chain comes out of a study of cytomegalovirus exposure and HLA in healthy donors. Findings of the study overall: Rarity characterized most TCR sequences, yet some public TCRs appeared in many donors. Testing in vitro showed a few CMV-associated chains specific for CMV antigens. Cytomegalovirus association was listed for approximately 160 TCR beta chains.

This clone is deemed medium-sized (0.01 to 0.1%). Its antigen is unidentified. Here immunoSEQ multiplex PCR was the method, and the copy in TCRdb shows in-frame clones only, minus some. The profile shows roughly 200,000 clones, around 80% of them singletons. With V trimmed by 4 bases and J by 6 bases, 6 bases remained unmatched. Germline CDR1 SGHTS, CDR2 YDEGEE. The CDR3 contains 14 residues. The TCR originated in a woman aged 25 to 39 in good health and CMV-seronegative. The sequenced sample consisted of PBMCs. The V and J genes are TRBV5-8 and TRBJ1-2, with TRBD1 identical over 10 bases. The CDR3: CASSPWDRGHGYTF. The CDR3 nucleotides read TGTGCCAGCAGCCCATGGGACAGGGGTCATGGCTACACCTTC.